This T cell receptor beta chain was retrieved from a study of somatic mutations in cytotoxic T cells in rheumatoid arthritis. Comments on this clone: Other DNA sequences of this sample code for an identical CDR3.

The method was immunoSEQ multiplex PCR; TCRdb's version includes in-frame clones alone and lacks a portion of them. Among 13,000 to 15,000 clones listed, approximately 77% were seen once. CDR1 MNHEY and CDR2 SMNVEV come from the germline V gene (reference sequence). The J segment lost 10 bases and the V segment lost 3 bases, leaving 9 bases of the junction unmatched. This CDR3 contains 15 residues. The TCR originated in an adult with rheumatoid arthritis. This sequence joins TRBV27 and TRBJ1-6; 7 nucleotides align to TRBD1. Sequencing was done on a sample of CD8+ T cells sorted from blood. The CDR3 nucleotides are TGTGCCAGCAGTTTCGGGGCACAGGGGTTCTCACCCCTCCACTTT. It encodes CASSFGAQGFSPLHF.